At least ten counts were recorded for the clone carrying this T cell receptor beta chain. This sample is drawn from a study of blood T cell repertoires in COVID-19. Study summary: Sample material is recorded as cDNA or gDNA derived from T cells, B-cell-depleted T cells, or PBMCs.

Generated by immunoSEQ multiplex PCR, the TCRdb table keeps only in-frame clones and is missing some. The data hold about 94,000 clones, with about 80% observed a single time. Germline V CDR1 and CDR2: LNHDA, SQIVND (reference sequence). V lost 3 bases and J lost 5; bases outside the gene matches: 6. The CDR3 totals 16 residues. The sequenced material came from peripheral blood. The receptor comes from a man in his sixties with acute or convalescent COVID-19. The rearrangement uses TRBV19 and TRBJ2-1; 11 bases fit TRBD2. The CDR3 DNA reads as TGTGCCAGTAGTATCACTAGCGGGGGCATTAACAATGAGCAGTTCTTC. The encoded protein is CASSITSGGINNEQFF.